Listed below are T cell receptor beta chains from one sample, sequenced in a study of CD8 T cells in Susac syndrome. TCRdb re-called the immunoSEQ multiplex PCR reads through MiXCR, storing one row per CDR3 protein. The profile shows some 180,000 distinct CDR3 sequences, 90% to 95% of them singletons. The source material was CD4+ T cells from PBMCs. The receptor source for this set is a human donor with Susac syndrome. The CDR3 runs from the conserved cysteine through the conserved F or W. A D gene is named only where the DNA matches it firmly.

d_gene: .; j_gene: TRBJ1-5; v_gene: TRBV28; CDR3aa: CASSLPTGYSNQPQHF
d_gene: TRBD2; j_gene: TRBJ2-5; v_gene: TRBV20-1; CDR3aa: CSALSGSKVGTQYF
d_gene: .; j_gene: TRBJ2-1; v_gene: TRBV3-1; CDR3aa: CASSQGWRVEDNEQFF
d_gene: TRBD1; j_gene: TRBJ1-5; v_gene: TRBV11-2; CDR3aa: CASSWGQHSNQPQHF
d_gene: TRBD1; j_gene: TRBJ2-7; v_gene: TRBV7-9; CDR3aa: CASSLTGTGTYEQYF
d_gene: TRBD2; j_gene: TRBJ2-1; v_gene: TRBV6-1; CDR3aa: CASRDSGLYEQFF
d_gene: .; j_gene: TRBJ2-7; v_gene: TRBV27; CDR3aa: CASSFVTGVPYEQYF
d_gene: TRBD2; j_gene: TRBJ2-7; v_gene: TRBV18; CDR3aa: CASSPRDYYEQYF
d_gene: TRBD2; j_gene: TRBJ2-1; v_gene: TRBV4-1; CDR3aa: CASSQYFPGLAGGNEQFF
d_gene: TRBD2; j_gene: TRBJ2-3; v_gene: TRBV3-1; CDR3aa: CASSQGVSGRPPTQYF
d_gene: .; j_gene: TRBJ1-2; v_gene: TRBV29-1; CDR3aa: CSVAGMEDGYTF
d_gene: .; j_gene: TRBJ2-7; v_gene: TRBV7-9; CDR3aa: CASSRQGGPYEQYF
d_gene: .; j_gene: TRBJ1-2; v_gene: TRBV6-1; CDR3aa: CASSEGADPYGYTF
d_gene: .; j_gene: TRBJ2-1; v_gene: TRBV7-2; CDR3aa: CASSLALGTWAYNEQFF
d_gene: .; j_gene: TRBJ2-1; v_gene: TRBV27; CDR3aa: CASSFGGGLSYNEQFF
d_gene: .; j_gene: TRBJ1-1; v_gene: TRBV7-9; CDR3aa: CASSLSDQAFF
d_gene: .; j_gene: TRBJ2-1; v_gene: TRBV5-1; CDR3aa: CASSWAGKARQFF
d_gene: .; j_gene: TRBJ2-1; v_gene: TRBV10-3; CDR3aa: CAISESKGGPYNEQFF
d_gene: TRBD1; j_gene: TRBJ2-2; v_gene: TRBV4-2; CDR3aa: CASSQDGQGKNTGELFF
d_gene: TRBD1; j_gene: TRBJ1-2; v_gene: TRBV28; CDR3aa: CASTNTGGTGYGYTF
d_gene: TRBD2; j_gene: TRBJ2-5; v_gene: TRBV30; CDR3aa: CAWSETTSAAGSQYF
d_gene: TRBD1; j_gene: TRBJ2-1; v_gene: TRBV27; CDR3aa: CASSFKGQGFYNEQFF
d_gene: .; j_gene: TRBJ1-1; v_gene: TRBV29-1; CDR3aa: CSVLGRDLNTEAFF
d_gene: .; j_gene: TRBJ1-2; v_gene: TRBV2; CDR3aa: CASRGWQKYGYTF
d_gene: TRBD2; j_gene: TRBJ2-1; v_gene: TRBV20-1; CDR3aa: CSARETSGSNEQFF
d_gene: TRBD2; j_gene: TRBJ2-1; v_gene: TRBV6-5; CDR3aa: CASSPSGRAYNEQFF
d_gene: .; j_gene: TRBJ2-1; v_gene: TRBV20-1; CDR3aa: CSARGLASYNEQFF
d_gene: .; j_gene: TRBJ1-3; v_gene: TRBV2; CDR3aa: CASNYRVSGNTIYF